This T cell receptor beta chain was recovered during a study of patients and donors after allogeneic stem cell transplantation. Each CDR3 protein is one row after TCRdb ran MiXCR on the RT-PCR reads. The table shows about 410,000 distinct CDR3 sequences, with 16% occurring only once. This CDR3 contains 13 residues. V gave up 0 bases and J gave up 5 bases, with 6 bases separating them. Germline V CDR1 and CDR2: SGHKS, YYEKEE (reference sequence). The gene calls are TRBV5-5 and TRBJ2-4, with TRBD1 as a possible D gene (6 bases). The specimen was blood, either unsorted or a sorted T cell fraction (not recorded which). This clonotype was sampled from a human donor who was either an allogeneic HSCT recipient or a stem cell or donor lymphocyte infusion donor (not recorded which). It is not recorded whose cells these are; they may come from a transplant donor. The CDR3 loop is CASSLDRENIQYF. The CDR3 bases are TGTGCCAGCAGCTTGGACAGGGAAAACATTCAGTACTTC.